This T cell receptor (beta chain) was captured in a study of Tregs in tolerant kidney transplant recipients. Method: immunoSEQ multiplex PCR; TCRdb's copy keeps in-frame clones and lacks some. Among 90,000 to 130,000 clones listed, around 91% were seen once. Whole-study results and caveats: No direct test of biological reproducibility was done here.

V shed 4 bases and J 2 bases; nucleotides not matched to a gene: 11. This CDR3 is 16 amino acids long. CDR1 MGHRA and CDR2 YSYEKL come from the germline V gene. Comments on this clone: Its target is not known.

The V and J genes are TRBV4-1 and TRBJ2-7; TRBD2 aligns across 7 bases. The sequencing here drew on CD4+ T cells from blood, taken before the transplant. The origin of this receptor is a human donor who received a combined kidney and bone marrow transplant. The CDR3 nucleotides read TGCGCCAGCAGCCTCGCCGGCGGGGGTCAACCCTACGAGCAGTACTTC. Translating it yields CASSLAGGGQPYEQYF.